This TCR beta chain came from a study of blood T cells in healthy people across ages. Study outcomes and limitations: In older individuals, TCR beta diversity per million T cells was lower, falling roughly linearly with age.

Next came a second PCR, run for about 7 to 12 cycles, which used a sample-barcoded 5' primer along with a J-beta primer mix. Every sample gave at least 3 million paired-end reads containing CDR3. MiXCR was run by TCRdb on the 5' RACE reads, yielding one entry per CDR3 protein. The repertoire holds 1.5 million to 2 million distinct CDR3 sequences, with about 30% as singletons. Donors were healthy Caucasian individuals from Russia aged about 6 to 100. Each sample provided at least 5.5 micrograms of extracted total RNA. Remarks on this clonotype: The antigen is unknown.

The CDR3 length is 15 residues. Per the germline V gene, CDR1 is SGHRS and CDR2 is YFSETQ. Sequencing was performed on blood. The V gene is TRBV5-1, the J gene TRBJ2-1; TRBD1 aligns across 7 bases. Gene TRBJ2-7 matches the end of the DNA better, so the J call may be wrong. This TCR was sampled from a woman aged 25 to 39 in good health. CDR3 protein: CASSLEQGSYNEQYF. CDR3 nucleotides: TGCGCCAGCAGCTTGGAACAGGGGTCCTACAATGAGCAGTACTTC.